The present T cell receptor (beta chain) was sequenced within a study of CD8 T cells in ankylosing spondylitis. Findings of the study overall: In ankylosing spondylitis blood, a motif of roughly eight highly homologous TCR beta variants appeared characteristic.

V gave up 5 bases and J gave up 10 bases; unmatched junction bases: 15. CDR3 length: 16 residues. As concerns this clonotype: Its antigen is unidentified.

Quantitative barcoded 5'-RACE was used to prepare TCR beta libraries. Each CDR3 protein is one row after TCRdb ran MiXCR on the 5' RACE reads. The data contain about 310,000 distinct CDR3 sequences, around 20% of them singletons. This rearrangement joins TRBV12-3 or TRBV12-4 to TRBJ2-1, with 9 bases aligning to TRBD2. The specimen was blood, either unsorted or a sorted T cell fraction (not recorded which). The TCR sequence derives from a female donor with ankylosing spondylitis or in good health (not recorded which). CDR3 sequence reads: CASSPPKAGGPREQFF. The CDR3 DNA follows: TGTGCCAGCAGTCCCCCCAAGGCGGGAGGGCCGAGGGAGCAGTTCTTC.